The rows below give T cell receptor beta chains drawn from one sample of a study of control samples from healthy donors and cancer patients. The table came from immunoSEQ multiplex PCR; TCRdb's copy has only in-frame clones and leaves some out. The profile covers 130,000 or so clones, with 85% to 95% appearing a single time and 14% taken by the ten largest. The source material was PBMCs. These receptors came from a man between 60 and 75 years old with colorectal cancer. Both conserved end residues are part of each CDR3. Fields, in order: clone size, V gene, J gene, D gene, CDR3 DNA, CDR3 protein. A D gene is named only where the DNA matches it firmly. Size values are once, few and many counts, or a class for expanded clones, and some rows have none.

>NA|TRBV7-2|TRBJ2-1|TRBD2
TGTGCCAGCCAAAAGCGGGGGGGCCACAATGAGCAGTTCTTC
CASQKRGGHNEQFF
>NA|TRBV7-9|TRBJ2-7|NA
TGTGCCAGCAGCTTTTCCGGGGGCCCCTACGAGCAGTACTTC
CASSFSGGPYEQYF
>NA|TRBV28|TRBJ1-2|TRBD1
TGTGCCAGCAGTCTAACAGGGGCCAACTATGGCTACACCTTC
CASSLTGANYGYTF
>NA|TRBV25-1|TRBJ2-3|TRBD2
TGTGCCAGCAGTGAAACCCCCTCGGGGGGGCGGGTTCATACGCAGTATTTT
CASSETPSGGRVHTQYF
>NA|TRBV4-1|TRBJ2-7|NA
TGCGCCAGCAGCCAAGATCATGGGGCTTTAGGACCTAGCTCCTACGAGCAGTACTTC
CASSQDHGALGPSSYEQYF
>NA|TRBV19|TRBJ1-5|NA
TGTGCCAGTACCCCCGGACTTATTAGCAATCAGCCCCAGCATTTT
CASTPGLISNQPQHF
>NA|TRBV2|TRBJ2-5|TRBD1
TGTGCCAGCAGTTCCTCCGGGACAGGGGGATATGAGACCCAGTACTTC
CASSSSGTGGYETQYF
>NA|TRBV7-2|TRBJ2-1|TRBD1
TGTGCCAGCAGCCCCCGGACAGGATCCTACAATGAGCAGTTCTTC
CASSPRTGSYNEQFF
>once|TRBV15|TRBJ1-2|NA
TGTGCCACCAGCGCTGACGGGCGGAACTATGGCTACACCTTC
CATSADGRNYGYTF
>NA|TRBV2|TRBJ2-2|NA
TGTGCCAGCAGTGAAACAGGGTATTCCGGGGAGCTGTTTTTT
CASSETGYSGELFF
>NA|TRBV19|TRBJ1-5|NA
TGTGCCAGTAGTTCACAGGGAAGCAATCAGCCCCAGCATTTT
CASSSQGSNQPQHF
>NA|TRBV4-1|TRBJ1-2|TRBD1
TGCGCCAGCAGCCAAGGAGGATTTCCGGGACAGGGCTATGGCTACACCTTC
CASSQGGFPGQGYGYTF
>NA|TRBV7-8|TRBJ1-2|NA
TGTGCCAGCAGCTTAGTTTCCGGGGGCTACACCTTC
CASSLVSGGYTF
>once|TRBV19|TRBJ2-1|NA
TGTGCCAGTAGTAACGGGGGAGGCAATGAGCAGTTCTTC
CASSNGGGNEQFF
>NA|TRBV28|TRBJ2-2|TRBD2
TGTGCCAGCAGTGGCGGGGGGTCGAACACCGGGGAGCTGTTTTTT
CASSGGGSNTGELFF
>NA|TRBV3-1/TRBV3-2|TRBJ2-2|NA
TGTGCCAGCAGCCTGCTCCAACTCGCGAACACCGGGGAGCTGTTTTTT
CASSLLQLANTGELFF
>NA|TRBV30|TRBJ1-5|NA
TGTGCCTGGGGTGGGGGAATTAGCAATCAGCCCCAGCATTTT
CAWGGGISNQPQHF
>once|TRBV5-6|TRBJ1-2|NA
TGTGCCAGCAGCTTGTGGGGGGACTATGGCTACACCTTC
CASSLWGDYGYTF